One and the same sample provided the 10 T cell receptor beta chains below, sequenced in a study of identifying expanded T cells in peripheral blood. Assay: immunoSEQ multiplex PCR; the TCRdb copy retains only in-frame clones and omits some. The table lists some 72,000 clones, almost 90% of them singletons, with over 2.5% in the top ten. Material: blood. These receptors all come from a person aged 18 to 75 in good health.

V is TRBV28 and J is TRBJ2-7; 7 nucleotides agree with TRBD1. J gave up 5 bases and V 5 bases, and 3 bases lay outside the gene matches. CDR3 size: 12 residues. Germline CDR1 reads MDHEN; CDR2 reads SYDVKM. The CDR3 loop is CASSDRVHEQYF. Here the CDR3 DNA reads TGTGCCAGCAGTGACAGGGTCCACGAGCAGTACTTC.

The chain is built from TRBV5-1 and TRBJ2-5; no definite D call. The CDR3 consists of 16 residues. Trimming pared 4 bases from V and 5 bases from J, leaving 21 bases between. Per germline, CDR1 SGHRS and CDR2 YFSETQ. The DNA for the CDR3 is TGCGCCAGCAGCAATGGACCCAATCGATTTGCGGAGACCCAGTACTTC. Translation: CASSNGPNRFAETQYF.

This chain uses TRBV28 with TRBJ2-7; 9 bases are shared with TRBD2. CDR3 size: 15 residues. The germline V gene has CDR1 MDHEN and CDR2 SYDVKM. Trimming at V came to 4 bases and at J to 0 bases, leaving 4 bases not matched to a gene. The CDR3 DNA reads as TGTGCCAGCAGTTCACATAGCGGGAGCTCCTACGAGCAGTACTTC. Translated, it gives CASSSHSGSSYEQYF. Supplemented by reference TRBV28 and TRBJ2-7, the full variable domain reads DVKVTQSSRYLVKRTGEKVFLECVQDMDHENMFWYRQDPGLGLRLIYFSYDVKMKEKGDIPEGYSVSREKKERFSLILESASTNQTSMYLCASSSHSGSSYEQYFGPGTRLTVT.

V and J are TRBV18 and TRBJ2-7; 9 bases are a match to TRBD1. Germline loops: CDR1 KGHSH, CDR2 LQKENI. Trimming at V came to 3 bases and at J to 3 bases, leaving 9 bases not matched to a gene. This CDR3 is built from 16 residues. The DNA for the CDR3 is TGTGCCAGCTCACCGTCTGGGGGGACAGGGCTCTACGAGCAGTACTTC. It translates to CASSPSGGTGLYEQYF.

The V call is TRBV27, the J call TRBJ2-7, with D perhaps assigned TRBD1 or TRBD2 (6 bases each). This CDR3 region has 15 residues. V lost 0 bases to trimming and J lost 3 bases, with 12 bases between them. CDR1 is MNHEY, CDR2 SMNVEV, per germline (reference sequence). The CDR3 here is CASSLSSGGGYEQYF. The CDR3 nucleotides read TGTGCCAGCAGTTTATCCTCAGGAGGGGGCTACGAGCAGTACTTC.

The chain combines TRBV7-2 with TRBJ2-5, with 9 bases that match TRBD2. V lost 7 bases to trimming and J lost 4 bases; unmatched junction nucleotides: 19. This CDR3 spans 18 amino acids. The germline gives CDR1 SGHTA, CDR2 FQGNSA. The DNA for the CDR3 is TGTGCCAGCACCCGAAGAAGAGCGCGGGGGGGCACGGGAGAGACCCAGTACTTC. It yields the protein CASTRRRARGGTGETQYF.

There are a few counts of this clone. V is TRBV9 and J is TRBJ2-7; 10 nucleotides agree with TRBD2. The CDR3 loop spans 15 amino acids. Germline values: CDR1 SGDLS, CDR2 YYNGEE. With 4 bases clipped from V and 4 bases from J, the junction kept 8 bases outside the gene matches. CDR3 in amino acids: CASSLGAGGAYEQYF. CDR3 nucleotide sequence: TGTGCCAGCAGCCTGGGAGCGGGGGGGGCATACGAGCAGTACTTC.

The rearrangement joins TRBV7-2 to TRBJ1-5, with no clear D. Germline loops: CDR1 SGHTA, CDR2 FQGNSA. The CDR3 consists of 15 residues. With 0 bases removed from V and 0 bases from J, the gap between germline ends came to 6 bases. CDR3 in DNA: TGTGCCAGCAGCTTAGCTCGCGATAGCAATCAGCCCCAGCATTTT. Translated, it gives CASSLARDSNQPQHF. The full variable domain, with the rest looked up from reference TRBV7-2 and TRBJ1-5, is GAGVSQSPSNKVTEKGKDVELRCDPISGHTALYWYRQSLGQGLEFLIYFQGNSAPDKSGLPSDRFSAERTGGSVSTLTIQRTQQEDSAVYLCASSLARDSNQPQHFGDGTRLSIL.

This chain connects TRBV4-2 to TRBJ1-5; no firm D call. The CDR3 runs to 14 residues. Germline CDR1 and CDR2: LGHNA and YNFKEQ. Trimming took off 0 bases at V and 6 bases at J, with 9 bases between the two ends. The CDR3 DNA follows: TGTGCCAGCAGCCAAGATTTATTGGGTCAGCCCCAGCATTTT. It codes for CASSQDLLGQPQHF.

V usage is TRBV28 and J usage is TRBJ2-7; 7 nucleotides line up with TRBD1. CDR3 length: 15 residues. Germline loops: CDR1 MDHEN, CDR2 SYDVKM. Trimming at V came to 6 bases and at J to 4 bases, leaving 12 bases not matched to a gene. The CDR3 sequence is CASRVQTGISYEQYF. The CDR3, as DNA: TGTGCCAGCAGAGTTCAGACAGGGATATCGTACGAGCAGTACTTC.